This T cell receptor (beta chain) was recovered during a study of control samples from healthy donors and cancer patients. The V end was cut by 6 bases, the J end by 3 bases, with 21 bases between. Germline V gene sequence: CDR1 MDHEN, CDR2 SYDVKM. The CDR3 covers 18 residues. TCRdb's copy holds only in-frame clones and misses some; the assay was immunoSEQ multiplex PCR. Of approximately 49,000 clones in the sample, approximately 83% were seen once. The sequence was obtained from a woman between 50 and 59 years old with lung cancer. The V and J genes are TRBV28 and TRBJ1-6; TRBD1 is a possible D gene (6 bases). The sequenced material came from PBMCs. DNA for the CDR3: TGTGCCAGCAGGAACTACAGGGAACGGACTAACTATAATTCACCCCTCCACTTT. It yields the protein CASRNYRERTNYNSPLHF.